The next 27 T cell receptor beta chains were all read from a single sample in a study of cytomegalovirus exposure and HLA in healthy donors. Vbeta (60) and Jbeta (13) primers were used in the PCR. Generated by immunoSEQ multiplex PCR, the TCRdb table keeps only in-frame clones and is missing some. Of 95,000 to 100,000 clones detected, about 80% appear once; the ten largest clones hold over 15%. The sequencing sample was made of PBMCs. The receptors were gathered from a man in his 60s in good health and CMV-seropositive.

CDR3 nucleotides: TGTGCTAGTGGTTTGGGCCCAGGCGCCTACGAGCAGTACTTC. As protein: CASGLGPGAYEQYF. The rearrangement links TRBV12-5 to TRBJ2-7; D call uncertain. Germline CDR1 and CDR2: LGHNT and FRNRAP. V shed 1 base and J shed 2 bases, with 9 bases lying between them. This CDR3 region has 14 residues.

This clone has only a few counts. This chain links TRBV4-2 with TRBJ2-7; perhaps TRBD2 as D (5 bases). V was cut by 7 bases and J by 0 bases, with 16 bases left in between. Germline values: CDR1 LGHNA, CDR2 YNFKEQ. The CDR3 runs 15 residues. The DNA of the CDR3 is TGTGCCAGCACCCTGAGAGAGGGCCACTCCTACGAGCAGTACTTC. This encodes CASTLREGHSYEQYF.

V and J are TRBV6-1 and TRBJ2-3; weak D call: TRBD2 (5 bases). CDR3 length: 15 amino acids. Germline CDR1 and CDR2: MNHNS and SASEGT. Between the trimmed V and J ends, which lost 6 bases and 0 bases, there was a span of 13 bases. This chain's CDR3 is CASRQAWTSTDTQYF. CDR3 sequence (DNA): TGTGCCAGCAGGCAGGCCTGGACTAGCACAGATACGCAGTATTTT.

The chain joins TRBV6-6 to TRBJ1-4, with 8 bases lining up with TRBD1. The germline gives CDR1 MNHNY, CDR2 SVGAGI (reference sequence). The ends lost 1 base at V and 8 bases at J; junction bases unmatched: 0. The CDR3 covers 13 residues. In DNA, the CDR3 is TGTGCCAGCAGTTACTGGACAGGGGAAAAACTGTTTTTT. It translates to CASSYWTGEKLFF.

J is TRBJ2-2 and V is TRBV28; 7 bases are shared with TRBD2. The CDR3 contains 15 residues. Trimming took 6 bases from V and 1 from J; bases not matched to a gene: 5. The germline V gene encodes CDR1 MDHEN and CDR2 SYDVKM. CDR3 protein: CASRDGGKNTGELFF. As DNA, the CDR3 is TGTGCCAGCAGAGACGGGGGGAAGAACACCGGGGAGCTGTTTTTT.

This chain uses TRBV5-4 with TRBJ2-1; 7 bases line up with TRBD1. There are 16 residues in the CDR3. V lost 3 bases, J lost 1 base, and 7 bases stayed unmatched. Germline values: CDR1 SGHNT, CDR2 YYREEE (reference sequence). CDR3 amino acids: CASSSRDSPSYNEQFF. The CDR3 nucleotides read TGTGCCAGCAGCTCCCGGGACAGCCCTTCCTACAATGAGCAGTTCTTC.

Here the CDR3 DNA reads TGCAGCATCATCGGGGACAGGGACCACAATGAGCAGTTCTTC. Translation gives CSIIGDRDHNEQFF. The V call is TRBV29-1, the J call TRBJ2-1; TRBD1 matches 9 bases. CDR1 SQVTM and CDR2 ANQGSEA come from the germline V gene. This CDR3 has 14 amino acids. The V and J ends lost 8 bases and 5 bases, in that order; junction bases with no gene match: 10.

The chain has TRBV5-6 and TRBJ2-5; D gene ambiguous. The germline CDR1 and CDR2 sequences are SGHDT and YYEEEE. The CDR3 has 13 amino acids. With 1 base removed from V and 10 bases from J, the gap between germline ends came to 14 bases. In DNA, the CDR3 is TGTGCCAGCAGCTTGTCAGGATCCGGCGTCCAGTACTTC. Its protein product is CASSLSGSGVQYF. The full variable domain, its missing parts supplied by reference TRBV5-6 and TRBJ2-5, is DAGVTQSPTHLIKTRGQQVTLRCSPKSGHDTVSWYQQALGQGPQFIFQYYEEEERQRGNFPDRFSGHQFPNYSSELNVNALLLGDSALYLCASSLSGSGVQYFGPGTRLLVL.

This sequence joins TRBV11-1 and TRBJ1-2; unclear D gene. Trimming removed 1 base at V and 2 bases at J, with 8 bases between. Germline V gives CDR1 SGHAT, CDR2 FQDESV (reference sequence). This CDR3 is 14 amino acids long. CDR3 nucleotide sequence: TGTGCCAGCAGCTTAGGGGGAGTCAACTATGGCTACACCTTC. It encodes CASSLGGVNYGYTF.

This chain connects TRBV7-3 to TRBJ2-3; D possibly corresponds to TRBD2 (7 bases). The CDR3 has 15 amino acids. V shed 2 bases and J shed 4 bases, with 13 bases lying between them. Germline assignment: CDR1 SGHTA and CDR2 FQGTGA. Here the CDR3 DNA reads TGTGCCAGCAGCTTAGAGGGGGGGGGACCAGATACGCAGTATTTT. Encoded protein: CASSLEGGGPDTQYF.

Concerning this clone itself: The junction shows a germline mismatch at one end, possibly a read error. The chain is built from TRBV6-5 and TRBJ1-2, with D perhaps matching TRBD1 (5 bases). Germline V lookup: CDR1 MNHEY, CDR2 SVGAGI. The CDR3 covers 11 residues. CDR3 residues: CASTNGHLLSF. The CDR3 DNA is TGTGCCAGCACCAATGGACACCTACTCTCCTTC.

The chain is built from TRBV5-8 and TRBJ1-1, with D maybe TRBD1 (6 bases). Trimming shortened V by 0 bases and J by 6 bases, and 12 bases separated the two germline ends. Germline V lookup: CDR1 SGHTS, CDR2 YDEGEE. This CDR3 is 14 amino acids long. CDR3 in amino acids: CASSLGDTAAEAFF. In DNA form, the CDR3 reads TGTGCCAGCAGCTTGGGGGACACTGCCGCTGAAGCTTTCTTT.

This chain connects TRBV7-8 to TRBJ2-5; TRBD2 agrees at 11 bases. V dropped 6 bases and J dropped 5; count of bases not matched to a gene: 14. The CDR3 is 17 residues long. CDR1 is SGHVS and CDR2 is FQNEAQ in the germline V gene. The CDR3 DNA is TGTGCCAGCAGGCCAACTCTAGCGGGGGGCTTTAAGGAGACCCAGTACTTC. Translation gives CASRPTLAGGFKETQYF.

The rearrangement links TRBV28 to TRBJ1-2; no clear D gene. The V end lost 3 bases, the J end lost 4 bases, and 9 bases lay between the germline ends. Germline values: CDR1 MDHEN, CDR2 SYDVKM. The CDR3 length is 13 residues. The CDR3 region has the DNA TGTGCCAGCAGTTTTGAGACTTTCTATGGCTACACCTTC. Translation: CASSFETFYGYTF.

V usage is TRBV9 and J usage is TRBJ1-2; D gene unclear. Per the germline V gene, CDR1 is SGDLS and CDR2 is YYNGEE. The CDR3 has 14 amino acids. V gave up 0 bases and J gave up 6 bases, with 12 bases separating them. The CDR3 region has the DNA TGTGCCAGCAGCGTAGACGGAGTTTGGGATGGCTACACCTTC. Translated: CASSVDGVWDGYTF.

V and J are TRBV10-2 and TRBJ2-7; the match to TRBD2 covers 9 bases. Per germline, CDR1 WSHSY and CDR2 SAAADI. The CDR3 has 15 residues. Germline trimming cut 3 bases from V and 0 bases from J; bases unmatched to any gene: 3. The DNA of the CDR3 is TGCGCCAGCAGTGACGTGACTAGCGGCTCCTACGAGCAGTACTTC. Residues: CASSDVTSGSYEQYF.

The J gene is TRBJ2-2, the V gene TRBV6-5, with D unresolved. V gave up 2 bases and J gave up 5 bases, with 6 bases separating them. Germline V lookup: CDR1 MNHEY, CDR2 SVGAGI. The CDR3 covers 13 residues. The chain's CDR3 is CASSYTRTGELFF. The CDR3 nucleotides are TGTGCCAGCAGTTACACGAGAACCGGGGAGCTGTTTTTT.

The chain couples TRBV18 to TRBJ1-1, with TRBD1 matching 7 bases. CDR1 and CDR2 (germline): KGHSH, LQKENI. The CDR3 is 16 amino acids. Unmatched junction bases numbered 8, after V lost 1 base and J lost 3 bases. The CDR3: CASSPLGRTGDTEAFF. CDR3 in DNA: TGTGCCAGCTCACCACTCGGACGGACAGGAGACACTGAAGCTTTCTTT.

This chain joins TRBV6-5 and TRBJ2-1; tentative D call: TRBD1 (5 bases). CDR3 length equals 12 residues. Germline values: CDR1 MNHEY, CDR2 SVGAGI. The germline V and J ends were trimmed by 6 bases and 9 bases, with 12 bases remaining between them. CDR3 sequence: CASSPRTSEQFF. Written as DNA, the CDR3 is TGTGCCAGCAGCCCCAGGACAAGTGAGCAGTTCTTC.

The chain carries TRBV4-1 and TRBJ2-5; 8 nucleotides align to TRBD2. This CDR3 comprises 15 residues. V lost 2 bases to trimming and J lost 1 base; unmatched junction nucleotides: 3. The germline V gene encodes CDR1 MGHRA and CDR2 YSYEKL. CDR3 DNA sequence: TGCGCCAGCAGCCAATACGGGGGGGGCCAAGAGACCCAGTACTTC. This translates into CASSQYGGGQETQYF.

J is TRBJ1-1 and V is TRBV6-5, with a tentative D call TRBD1 (5 bases). The CDR3 is made up of 15 amino acids. CDR1 is MNHEY and CDR2 is SVGAGI in the germline V gene. Trimming removed 6 bases at V and 0 bases at J, with 14 bases between. CDR3 nucleotide sequence: TGTGCCAGCAGACAGGTGGACCTTTTGAACACTGAAGCTTTCTTT. Translating gives CASRQVDLLNTEAFF.

Only a few counts were recorded for this clone. The genes are TRBV19 and TRBJ1-2; possibly TRBD1 for D (6 bases). Germline V gene data show CDR1 as LNHDA and CDR2 as SQIVND (reference sequence). CDR3 length: 15 residues. Trimming took off 3 bases at V and 5 bases at J, with 16 bases between the two ends. CDR3 coding DNA: TGTGCCAGTAGTATCGGTGCAGGGGAATGGTATGGCTACACCTTC. Translated: CASSIGAGEWYGYTF.

The chain is built from TRBV9 and TRBJ2-7; D not resolved. This CDR3 contains 11 residues. Trimming cost V 3 bases and J 5 bases, with 6 bases left between them. Germline lookup yields CDR1 SGDLS and CDR2 YYNGEE. The CDR3 is CASSAGNEQYF. In DNA form, the CDR3 reads TGTGCCAGCAGCGCAGGTAACGAGCAGTACTTC.

The CDR3 coding sequence is TGCGCCAGCAGCCCGGGGACAGGGGGTTCTAGCGCAGATACGCAGTATTTT. Translation: CASSPGTGGSSADTQYF. J is TRBJ2-3 and V is TRBV5-1, with TRBD1 matching 11 bases. The germline V gene has CDR1 SGHRS and CDR2 YFSETQ. CDR3 length equals 17 residues. V gave up 4 bases and J gave up 4 bases; unmatched junction bases: 11.

This sequence joins TRBV9 and TRBJ2-7, with TRBD2 matching over 11 bases. V dropped 0 bases and J dropped 4; count of bases not matched to a gene: 6. The CDR3 loop spans 16 amino acids. The germline gives CDR1 SGDLS, CDR2 YYNGEE. CDR3 sequence reads: CASSVDGSGGAYEQYF. CDR3 sequence (DNA): TGTGCCAGCAGCGTAGATGGTAGCGGGGGGGCATACGAGCAGTACTTC.

This clone was detected only a few times. The chain is built from TRBV28 and TRBJ1-1; D possibly corresponds to TRBD1 (5 bases). This CDR3 has 11 residues. Germline CDR1 is MDHEN and CDR2 is SYDVKM. Trimming removed 6 bases from V and 11 bases from J, with 13 bases in between. For the CDR3, the DNA is TGTGCCAGCAGCCTCAGGGATACGGCTTTCTTT. Translation: CASSLRDTAFF.

The rearrangement uses TRBV9 and TRBJ2-1; 9 positions match TRBD1. Germline V gene sequence: CDR1 SGDLS, CDR2 YYNGEE. Germline trimming cut 0 bases from V and 8 bases from J; bases unmatched to any gene: 3. This CDR3 spans 14 amino acids. The CDR3 DNA is TGTGCCAGCAGCGTAGAAGGGACAGGGTATGAGCAGTTCTTC. Its protein is CASSVEGTGYEQFF.